These T cell receptor beta chains were read from a single sample in a study of graft-versus-host responses after intestinal transplantation. Some clones are missing from TCRdb's copy, which holds only in-frame ones; the method was immunoSEQ multiplex PCR. Among more than 65,000 clones listed, roughly nine tenths were seen once. Their antigen targets remain unknown. Sequencing was performed on unstimulated CD4+ T cells sorted from spleen or lymph node cells, taken before intestinal transplant. The receptors originated from a human donor who received an intestinal transplant. Both conserved end residues are part of each CDR3. Fields, in order: D gene, V gene, J gene, clone size, CDR3 DNA, CDR3 protein. A D gene is named only where the DNA matches it firmly. Rows give clone size only sometimes, using once, few, many, or a class for an expanded clone.

D gene: -; V gene: TRBV6-6; J gene: TRBJ1-1; clone size: -; CDR3 DNA: TGTGCCAGCAGTTACGCAGGGAACACTGAAGCTTTCTTT; CDR3 protein: CASSYAGNTEAFF
D gene: -; V gene: TRBV27; J gene: TRBJ1-3; clone size: once; CDR3 DNA: TGTGCCAGCAGTCCCAGCCTACAGCCACTCTCTGGAAACACCATATATTTT; CDR3 protein: CASSPSLQPLSGNTIYF
D gene: -; V gene: TRBV28; J gene: TRBJ1-5; clone size: -; CDR3 DNA: TGTGCCAGCAGTTTGGGGGGGATAGGGGGCAATCAGCCCCAGCATTTT; CDR3 protein: CASSLGGIGGNQPQHF
D gene: -; V gene: TRBV6-1; J gene: TRBJ2-5; clone size: -; CDR3 DNA: TGTGCCAGCAGTGAAATGATGGTCCCCGGGGAGACCCAGTACTTC; CDR3 protein: CASSEMMVPGETQYF
D gene: -; V gene: TRBV28; J gene: TRBJ1-2; clone size: -; CDR3 DNA: TGTGCCAGCAGTTTATGGTCCGATAGTGGCTACACCTTC; CDR3 protein: CASSLWSDSGYTF
D gene: -; V gene: TRBV27; J gene: TRBJ2-2; clone size: -; CDR3 DNA: TGTGCCAGCAGTACTAGACCCACCGGGGAGCTGTTTTTT; CDR3 protein: CASSTRPTGELFF
D gene: TRBD2; V gene: TRBV7-2; J gene: TRBJ2-7; clone size: once; CDR3 DNA: TGTGCCAGCAGCTGGGGACTAGCGGGGGCCTACGAGCAGTACTTC; CDR3 protein: CASSWGLAGAYEQYF
D gene: -; V gene: TRBV27; J gene: TRBJ1-5; clone size: -; CDR3 DNA: TGTGCCAGCAGTCAGGGGTGGAGCAATCAGCCCCAGCATTTT; CDR3 protein: CASSQGWSNQPQHF
D gene: TRBD1; V gene: TRBV19; J gene: TRBJ2-3; clone size: once; CDR3 DNA: TGTGCCAGTAGTAGACAGGGGGTCAGCACAGATACGCAGTATTTT; CDR3 protein: CASSRQGVSTDTQYF
D gene: -; V gene: TRBV6-5; J gene: TRBJ2-2; clone size: -; CDR3 DNA: TGTGGAACTAAGCGAGGCACCGGGGAGCTGTTTTTT; CDR3 protein: CGTKRGTGELFF
D gene: TRBD1; V gene: TRBV30; J gene: TRBJ1-6; clone size: -; CDR3 DNA: TGTGCCTGGCGAAGTACAGGGGGCGTCTCACCCCTCCACTTT; CDR3 protein: CAWRSTGGVSPLHF
D gene: TRBD2; V gene: TRBV5-1; J gene: TRBJ2-5; clone size: -; CDR3 DNA: TGCGCCAGCAGCTTGACTAGCGGGAGTTCGGAGACCCAGTACTTC; CDR3 protein: CASSLTSGSSETQYF
D gene: -; V gene: TRBV13; J gene: TRBJ2-3; clone size: -; CDR3 DNA: TGTGCCAGCAGCGCCCAGCCCTTGGTAGCGGGCACAGATACGCAGTATTTT; CDR3 protein: CASSAQPLVAGTDTQYF
D gene: -; V gene: TRBV7-9; J gene: TRBJ1-1; clone size: -; CDR3 DNA: TGTGCCAGCAGCCCGATGAGGACTGAAGCTTTCTTT; CDR3 protein: CASSPMRTEAFF
D gene: TRBD2; V gene: TRBV5-6; J gene: TRBJ2-3; clone size: -; CDR3 DNA: TGTGCCAGCAGCGGGGTGACTAGCGGTACGCAGTATTTT; CDR3 protein: CASSGVTSGTQYF
D gene: TRBD2; V gene: TRBV18; J gene: TRBJ2-1; clone size: -; CDR3 DNA: TGTGCCAGCTCGTTTACTAGCGGGAGTAACGGTGAGCAGTTCTTC; CDR3 protein: CASSFTSGSNGEQFF
D gene: -; V gene: TRBV6-6; J gene: TRBJ2-4; clone size: few; CDR3 DNA: TGTGCCAGCGCGCCGGGGGACGGTCCCAAAAACATTCAGTACTTC; CDR3 protein: CASAPGDGPKNIQYF
D gene: -; V gene: TRBV2; J gene: TRBJ2-2; clone size: -; CDR3 DNA: TGTGCCAGCAGTGAGACCAGGGGGAACACCGGGGAGCTGTTTTTT; CDR3 protein: CASSETRGNTGELFF
D gene: TRBD2; V gene: TRBV27; J gene: TRBJ2-3; clone size: once; CDR3 DNA: TGTGCCAGCAGTTTTAGTCTAGCGGCTAGCACAGATACGCAGTATTTT; CDR3 protein: CASSFSLAASTDTQYF
D gene: TRBD1; V gene: TRBV4-1; J gene: TRBJ2-5; clone size: -; CDR3 DNA: TGCGCCAGCAGCCGCCCGGGACAGGGGGGAGAGACCCAGTACTTC; CDR3 protein: CASSRPGQGGETQYF
D gene: -; V gene: TRBV28; J gene: TRBJ1-2; clone size: -; CDR3 DNA: TGTGCCAGCATTACTCCCGGGGGGGCGGGTCACTATGGCTACACCTTC; CDR3 protein: CASITPGGAGHYGYTF
D gene: TRBD2; V gene: TRBV11-2; J gene: TRBJ2-1; clone size: -; CDR3 DNA: TGTGCCAGCAGTTCACCGGGACTACCATACAATGAGCAGTTCTTC; CDR3 protein: CASSSPGLPYNEQFF
D gene: -; V gene: TRBV28; J gene: TRBJ2-1; clone size: -; CDR3 DNA: TGTGCCAGCAGTTTATTACGGTACAATGAGCAGTTCTTC; CDR3 protein: CASSLLRYNEQFF